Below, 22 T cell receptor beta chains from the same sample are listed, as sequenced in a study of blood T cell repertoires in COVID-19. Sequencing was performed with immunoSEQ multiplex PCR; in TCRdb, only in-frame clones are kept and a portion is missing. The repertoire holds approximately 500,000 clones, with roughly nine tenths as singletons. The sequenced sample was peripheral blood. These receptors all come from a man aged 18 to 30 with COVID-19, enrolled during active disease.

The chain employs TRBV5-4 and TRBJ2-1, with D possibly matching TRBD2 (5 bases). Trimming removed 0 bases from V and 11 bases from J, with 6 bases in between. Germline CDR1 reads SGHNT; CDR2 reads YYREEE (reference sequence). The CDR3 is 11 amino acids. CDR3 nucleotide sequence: TGTGCCAGCAGCTTGGACGGGAAGCAGTTCTTC. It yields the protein CASSLDGKQFF.

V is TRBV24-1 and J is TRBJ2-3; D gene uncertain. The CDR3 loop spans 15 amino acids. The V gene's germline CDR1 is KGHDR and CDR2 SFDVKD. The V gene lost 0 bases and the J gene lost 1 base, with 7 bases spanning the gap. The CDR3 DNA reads TGTGCCACCAGTGATTTGCGGTCGGGCACAGATACGCAGTATTTT. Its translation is CATSDLRSGTDTQYF.

The CDR3 sequence is CTSSPPIRGQETQYF. DNA for the CDR3: TGCACCAGCAGCCCTCCCATAAGGGGCCAAGAGACCCAGTACTTC. The chain uses TRBV1 and TRBJ2-5; the D call in the table, TRBD1, was not verified against the DNA. TRBV1 represents a pseudogene. The CDR3 has 15 residues.

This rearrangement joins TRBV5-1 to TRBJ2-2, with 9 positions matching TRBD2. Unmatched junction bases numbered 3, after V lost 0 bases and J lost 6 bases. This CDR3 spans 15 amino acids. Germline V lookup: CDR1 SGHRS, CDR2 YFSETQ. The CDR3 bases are TGCGCCAGCAGCTTGGATAGCGGGGGATCCGGGGAGCTGTTTTTT. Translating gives CASSLDSGGSGELFF.

CDR3 amino acids: CASSLPGLETQYF. In nucleotides, the CDR3 is TGTGCCAGCAGTTTACCCGGGTTGGAGACCCAGTACTTC. V is TRBV12-3 or TRBV12-4 and J is TRBJ2-5; D is ambiguous. This CDR3 has 13 residues. Trimming removed 2 bases from V and 5 bases from J, with 9 bases in between.

CDR3 amino acids: CASSSGTGGNSPLHF. The CDR3 nucleotides are TGCGCCAGCAGCTCCGGGACAGGGGGGAATTCACCCCTCCACTTT. The chain combines TRBV5-1 with TRBJ1-6; 11 positions agree with TRBD1. The V segment lost 3 bases and the J segment 7 bases; nucleotides outside the gene matches: 3. CDR1 is SGHRS and CDR2 is YFSETQ in the germline V gene. The CDR3 runs 15 residues. Looking up the rest from reference TRBV5-1 and TRBJ1-6 gives the full variable domain: KAGVTQTPRYLIKTRGQQVTLSCSPISGHRSVSWYQQTPGQGLQFLFEYFSETQRNKGNFPGRFSGRQFSNSRSEMNVSTLELGDSALYLCASSSGTGGNSPLHFGNGTRLTVT.

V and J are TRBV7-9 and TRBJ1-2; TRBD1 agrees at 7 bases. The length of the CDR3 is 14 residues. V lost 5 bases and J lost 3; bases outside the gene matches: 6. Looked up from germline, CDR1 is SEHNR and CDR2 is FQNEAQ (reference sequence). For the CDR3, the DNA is TGTGCCAGCAGCGCGTATGACAGGGACTATGGCTACACCTTC. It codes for CASSAYDRDYGYTF.

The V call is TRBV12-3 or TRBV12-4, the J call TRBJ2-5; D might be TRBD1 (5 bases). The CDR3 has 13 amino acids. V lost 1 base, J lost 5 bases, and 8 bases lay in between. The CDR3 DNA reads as TGTGCCAGCAGTTTAGTCAGGGTGGAGACCCAGTACTTC. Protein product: CASSLVRVETQYF.

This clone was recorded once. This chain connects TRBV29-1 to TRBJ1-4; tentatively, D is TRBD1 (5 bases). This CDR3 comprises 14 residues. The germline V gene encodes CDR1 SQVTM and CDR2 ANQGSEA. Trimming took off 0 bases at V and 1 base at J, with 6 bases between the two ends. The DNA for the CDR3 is TGCAGCGTTGAAGACCAGGGAACTAATGAAAAACTGTTTTTT. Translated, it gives CSVEDQGTNEKLFF.

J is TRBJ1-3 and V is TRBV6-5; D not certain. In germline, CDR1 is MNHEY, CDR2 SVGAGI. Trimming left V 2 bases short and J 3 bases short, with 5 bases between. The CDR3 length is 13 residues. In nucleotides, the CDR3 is TGTGCCAGCAGTTACCAGATTGGAAACACCATATATTTT. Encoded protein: CASSYQIGNTIYF.

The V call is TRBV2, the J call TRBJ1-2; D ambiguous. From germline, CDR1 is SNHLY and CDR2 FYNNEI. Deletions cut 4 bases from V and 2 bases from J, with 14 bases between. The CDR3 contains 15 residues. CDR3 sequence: CASSVMGAMNYGYTF. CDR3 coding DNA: TGTGCCAGCAGTGTAATGGGCGCAATGAACTATGGCTACACCTTC.

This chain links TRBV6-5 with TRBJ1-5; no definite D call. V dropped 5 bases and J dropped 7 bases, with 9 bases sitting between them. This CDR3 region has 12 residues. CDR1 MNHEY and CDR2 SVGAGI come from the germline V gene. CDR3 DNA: TGTGCCAGCAGTCCGCCCGGGCAGCCCCAGCATTTT. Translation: CASSPPGQPQHF.

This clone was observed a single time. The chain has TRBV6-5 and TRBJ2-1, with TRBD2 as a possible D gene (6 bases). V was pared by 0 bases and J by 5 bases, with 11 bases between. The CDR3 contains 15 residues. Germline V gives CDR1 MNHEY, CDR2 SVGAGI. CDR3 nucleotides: TGTGCCAGCAGTTACTCCCAGTGGGGGGACAATGAGCAGTTCTTC. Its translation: CASSYSQWGDNEQFF.

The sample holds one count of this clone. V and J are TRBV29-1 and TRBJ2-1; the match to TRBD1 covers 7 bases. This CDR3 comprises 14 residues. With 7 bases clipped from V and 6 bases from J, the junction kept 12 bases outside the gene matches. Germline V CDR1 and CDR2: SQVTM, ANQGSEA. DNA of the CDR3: TGCAGCGCCGAAAGGGACAGAGGTACCAATGAGCAGTTCTTC. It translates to CSAERDRGTNEQFF.

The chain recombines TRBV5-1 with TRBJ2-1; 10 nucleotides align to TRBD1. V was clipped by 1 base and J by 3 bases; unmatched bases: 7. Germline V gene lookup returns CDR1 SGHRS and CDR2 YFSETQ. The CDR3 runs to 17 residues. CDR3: CASSLTPRDRGYNEQFF. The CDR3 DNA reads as TGCGCCAGCAGCTTGACCCCTCGGGACAGGGGCTACAATGAGCAGTTCTTC.

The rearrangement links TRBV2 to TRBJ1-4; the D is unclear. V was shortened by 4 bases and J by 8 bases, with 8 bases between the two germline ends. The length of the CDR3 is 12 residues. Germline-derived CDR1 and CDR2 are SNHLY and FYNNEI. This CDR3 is CASSAAAEKLFF. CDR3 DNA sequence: TGTGCCAGCAGTGCGGCAGCGGAAAAACTGTTTTTT.

CDR3 residues: CASKVRPGGNTEAFF. The CDR3, as DNA: TGTGCCAGCAAAGTTCGGCCCGGAGGGAACACTGAAGCTTTCTTT. The J gene is TRBJ1-1, the V gene TRBV6-5; no reliable D call. CDR3 size: 15 residues. Germline V CDR1 and CDR2: MNHEY, SVGAGI. V lost 7 bases, J lost 1 base, and 16 bases lay in between.

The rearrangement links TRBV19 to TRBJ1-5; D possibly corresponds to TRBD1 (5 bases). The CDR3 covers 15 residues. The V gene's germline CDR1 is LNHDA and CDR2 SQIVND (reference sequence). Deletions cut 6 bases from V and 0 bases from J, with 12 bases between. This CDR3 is CASRYRRNSNQPQHF. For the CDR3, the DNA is TGTGCCAGTAGGTACAGGCGGAATAGCAATCAGCCCCAGCATTTT.

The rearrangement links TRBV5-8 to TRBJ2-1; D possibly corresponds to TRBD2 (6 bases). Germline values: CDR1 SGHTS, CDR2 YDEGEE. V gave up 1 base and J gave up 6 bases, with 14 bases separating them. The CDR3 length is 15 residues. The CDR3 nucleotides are TGTGCCAGCAGCTTGCTCTCTGGAGGGGTCAATGAGCAGTTCTTC. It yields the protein CASSLLSGGVNEQFF.

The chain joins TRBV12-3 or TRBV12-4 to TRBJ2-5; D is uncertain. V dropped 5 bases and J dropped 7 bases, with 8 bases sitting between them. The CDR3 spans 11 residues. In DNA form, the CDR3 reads TGTGCCAGCAGTAATTCGGTGACCCAGTACTTC. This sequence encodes CASSNSVTQYF.

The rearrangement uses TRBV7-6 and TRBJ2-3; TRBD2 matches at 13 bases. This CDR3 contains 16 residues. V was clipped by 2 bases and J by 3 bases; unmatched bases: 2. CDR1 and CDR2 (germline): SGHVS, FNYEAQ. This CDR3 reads CASSLTSGRGTDTQYF. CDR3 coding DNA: TGTGCCAGCAGCTTAACTAGCGGGAGGGGAACAGATACGCAGTATTTT.

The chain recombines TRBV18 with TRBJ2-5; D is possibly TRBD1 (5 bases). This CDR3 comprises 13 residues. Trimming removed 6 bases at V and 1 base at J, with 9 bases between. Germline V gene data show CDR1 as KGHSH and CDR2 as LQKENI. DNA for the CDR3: TGTGCCAGCTCCCCCACAGGCCAAGAGACCCAGTACTTC. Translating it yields CASSPTGQETQYF.